Listed here are 24 T cell receptor beta chains from one sample, sequenced in a study of shared clonotypes between healthy human individuals. Profiled with immunoSEQ multiplex PCR; TCRdb holds only in-frame clones, not every one. The repertoire holds hundreds of thousands of clones, with about 85% as singletons. Sequences were obtained from PBMCs. These receptors came from a woman aged 40 to 50 in good health. Some clones in this sample may be carry-over from other donors' samples.

The rearrangement joins TRBV19 to TRBJ2-3, with 12 bases that match TRBD1. Germline CDR1 LNHDA, CDR2 SQIVND (reference sequence). J gave up 6 bases and V 5 bases, and 6 bases lay outside the gene matches. This CDR3 is built from 15 residues. The CDR3 here is CASSDRDRGLDTQYF. CDR3 sequence (DNA): TGTGCCAGTAGTGACCGGGACAGGGGGCTTGATACGCAGTATTTT.

The chain has TRBV19 and TRBJ1-3; D gene unclear. Trimming removed 5 bases at V and 0 bases at J, with 17 bases between. This CDR3 is built from 17 residues. Germline-derived CDR1 and CDR2 are LNHDA and SQIVND (reference sequence). Written as DNA, the CDR3 is TGTGCCAGTAGTTACCTTCTCTCACAGACCTCTGGAAACACCATATATTTT. Encoded protein: CASSYLLSQTSGNTIYF.

This rearrangement joins TRBV18 to TRBJ1-5, with TRBD1 matching 8 bases. Trimming took 3 bases from V and 1 from J; bases not matched to a gene: 5. Germline-derived CDR1 and CDR2 are KGHSH and LQKENI. CDR3 length: 16 amino acids. CDR3 sequence: CASSPNRGSSNQPQHF. CDR3 nucleotides: TGTGCCAGCTCACCGAACAGGGGGTCAAGCAATCAGCCCCAGCATTTT.

V is TRBV18 and J is TRBJ2-5; weak D call: TRBD1 (5 bases). V was clipped by 2 bases and J by 3 bases, with 7 bases between them. The CDR3 is 13 amino acids. Germline V gene lookup returns CDR1 KGHSH and CDR2 LQKENI. The chain's CDR3 is CASSPGAEETQYF. The DNA for the CDR3 is TGTGCCAGCTCACCAGGGGCAGAAGAGACCCAGTACTTC.

Concerning this clone itself: A junction end diverges from the germline sequence, so it may reflect a read error. The chain employs TRBV7-9 and TRBJ1-1; D may be TRBD1 (6 bases). The CDR3 sequence is 13 residues long. Germline CDR1 SEHNR, CDR2 FQNEAQ (reference sequence). The CDR3 DNA reads as TGTGCCAGCAGAAGGACAGTCTACCCTGAAGTTTTCTTT. Translation gives CASRRTVYPEVFF.

The CDR3 coding sequence is TGTGCCATCGGCCGGCTAGCGGGAGGTAAAAGCACAGATACGCAGTATTTT. This translates into CAIGRLAGGKSTDTQYF. V is TRBV7-9 and J is TRBJ2-3; 11 positions match TRBD2. CDR3 size: 17 residues. V lost 10 bases to trimming and J lost 0 bases; unmatched junction nucleotides: 12. Per germline, CDR1 SEHNR and CDR2 FQNEAQ (reference sequence).

This clone was seen a few times. Additional DNA sequences in this sample encode the identical CDR3. The rearrangement joins TRBV6-5 to TRBJ1-1; TRBD1 matches 9 bases. The CDR3 extends over 14 amino acids. V dropped 5 bases and J dropped 2; count of bases not matched to a gene: 3. Per the germline V gene, CDR1 is MNHEY and CDR2 is SVGAGI. The DNA of the CDR3 is TGTGCCAGCAGTCGGGACAGGGCTAACACTGAAGCTTTCTTT. Translation: CASSRDRANTEAFF.

The V and J genes are TRBV28 and TRBJ2-7; the D gene is possibly TRBD2 (6 bases). V was clipped by 5 bases and J by 5 bases, with 16 bases between them. CDR1 MDHEN and CDR2 SYDVKM come from the germline V gene. The CDR3 covers 14 residues. The CDR3 DNA is TGTGCCAGCAGTCTGTCTGCGGAGGGAAACGAGCAGTACTTC. Protein: CASSLSAEGNEQYF.

V and J are TRBV28 and TRBJ2-7; 7 nucleotides match TRBD1. Germline values: CDR1 MDHEN, CDR2 SYDVKM. This CDR3 has 16 residues. V lost 4 bases, J lost 6 bases, and 15 bases stayed unmatched. The CDR3 DNA reads as TGTGCCAGCAGTTCCCATGAGGGGGCTCGGGCATCCGAGCAGTACTTC. It is translated as CASSSHEGARASEQYF. Supplemented by reference TRBV28 and TRBJ2-7, the full variable domain reads DVKVTQSSRYLVKRTGEKVFLECVQDMDHENMFWYRQDPGLGLRLIYFSYDVKMKEKGDIPEGYSVSREKKERFSLILESASTNQTSMYLCASSSHEGARASEQYFGPGTRLTVT.

The chain joins TRBV11-2 to TRBJ2-7, with 8 bases lining up with TRBD2. Germline assignment: CDR1 SGHAT and CDR2 FQNNGV. V lost 6 bases, J lost 0 bases, and 4 bases stayed unmatched. The CDR3 has 14 amino acids. DNA of the CDR3: TGTGCCAGCAGTCTAACTAGCGGCTCCTACGAGCAGTACTTC. It translates to CASSLTSGSYEQYF. The full variable domain, in which reference TRBV11-2 and TRBJ2-7 provide the parts outside the CDR3, is EAGVAQSPRYKIIEKRQSVAFWCNPISGHATLYWYQQILGQGPKLLIQFQNNGVVDDSQLPKDRFSAERLKGVDSTLKIQPAKLEDSAVYLCASSLTSGSYEQYFGPGTRLTVT.

The V call is TRBV27, the J call TRBJ1-2; D is undetermined. This CDR3 spans 14 amino acids. From germline, CDR1 is MNHEY and CDR2 SMNVEV (reference sequence). V was trimmed by 1 base and J by 4 bases, leaving 10 bases between them. The CDR3 here is CASSLFPPTYGYTF. The CDR3 DNA sequence: TGTGCCAGCAGTTTATTTCCCCCCACCTATGGCTACACCTTC.

The gene calls are TRBV6-1 and TRBJ2-7; 10 nucleotides agree with TRBD1. There are 15 residues in the CDR3. The V segment lost 8 bases and the J segment 3 bases; nucleotides outside the gene matches: 10. Germline CDR1 MNHNS, CDR2 SASEGT. Here the CDR3 DNA reads TGTGCCAGCCGGGGCCGGGACAGGGGAAGCTACGAGCAGTACTTC. Translated: CASRGRDRGSYEQYF.

The chain links TRBV30 to TRBJ1-1; a weak D match, TRBD1 (6 bases). CDR1 is GTSNPN and CDR2 is SVGIG in the germline V gene (reference sequence). V gave up 1 base and J gave up 7 bases, with 19 bases separating them. The CDR3 has 15 amino acids. This chain's CDR3 is CAWSGLGGRPGEAFF. CDR3 DNA: TGTGCCTGGAGTGGCCTCGGGGGGCGGCCCGGTGAAGCTTTCTTT.

This clone was picked up a small number of times. The chain joins TRBV5-1 to TRBJ2-5, with 10 bases that match TRBD2. V lost 0 bases and J lost 5; bases outside the gene matches: 10. This CDR3 contains 17 residues. Germline-derived CDR1 and CDR2 are SGHRS and YFSETQ. CDR3 sequence reads: CASSLAGTLAGVETQYF. CDR3 DNA sequence: TGCGCCAGCAGCTTGGCCGGCACGCTAGCGGGAGTTGAGACCCAGTACTTC.

The chain combines TRBV7-3 with TRBJ2-1, with D possibly matching TRBD2 (6 bases). The CDR3 loop spans 16 amino acids. The germline V and J ends were trimmed by 4 bases and 3 bases, with 16 bases remaining between them. Germline V CDR1 and CDR2: SGHTA, FQGTGA. CDR3 bases: TGTGCCAGCAGCTCTCAGGGCGGGGCGATCTACAATGAGCAGTTCTTC. Translating gives CASSSQGGAIYNEQFF.

The chain recombines TRBV6-4 with TRBJ2-5; no clear D gene. Germline V CDR1 and CDR2: MRHNA, SNTAGT. The CDR3 spans 17 residues. The ends were cut back, 2 bases at V and 4 bases at J, with 20 bases in the middle. The CDR3 DNA follows: TGTGCCAGCAGTGACCCCCGGGCCCCTGGAGAACTAGAGACCCAGTACTTC. Amino acid sequence: CASSDPRAPGELETQYF.

The rearrangement uses TRBV9 and TRBJ2-2; 13 nucleotides line up with TRBD2. Unmatched junction bases numbered 5, after V lost 3 bases and J lost 6 bases. The germline V gene encodes CDR1 SGDLS and CDR2 YYNGEE. This CDR3 region has 16 residues. CDR3 sequence: CASSATSGRFPGELFF. CDR3 DNA sequence: TGTGCCAGCAGCGCGACTAGCGGGAGGTTTCCCGGGGAGCTGTTTTTT. Full variable domain (remainder filled in from reference TRBV9 and TRBJ2-2): DSGVTQTPKHLITATGQRVTLRCSPRSGDLSVYWYQQSLDQGLQFLIQYYNGEERAKGNILERFSAQQFPDLHSELNLSSLELGDSALYFCASSATSGRFPGELFFGEGSRLTVL.

The J gene is TRBJ1-1, the V gene TRBV7-9; D call uncertain. The CDR3 consists of 14 residues. Trimming left V 1 base short and J 3 bases short, with 9 bases between. Germline lookup yields CDR1 SEHNR and CDR2 FQNEAQ (reference sequence). For the CDR3, the DNA is TGTGCCAGCAGCTTAGGGGTTTACTACACTGAAGCTTTCTTT. Amino acids: CASSLGVYYTEAFF.

V and J are TRBV5-8 and TRBJ2-7; 11 nucleotides align to TRBD2. Germline V CDR1 and CDR2: SGHTS, YDEGEE. Germline trimming cut 1 base from V and 3 bases from J; bases unmatched to any gene: 6. The CDR3 is 16 amino acids. CDR3 bases: TGTGCCAGCAGCTTGAGTATAGCGGGAGGGGTCTACGAGCAGTACTTC. Its protein is CASSLSIAGGVYEQYF.

The rearrangement uses TRBV7-2 and TRBJ1-5; D is ambiguous. V lost 6 bases and J 3 bases, leaving 9 bases between the germline ends. CDR3 length: 13 amino acids. CDR1 SGHTA and CDR2 FQGNSA come from the germline V gene. The CDR3 loop is CASRQSLNQPQHF. Here the CDR3 DNA reads TGTGCCAGCAGACAGTCCCTCAATCAGCCCCAGCATTTT.

V gene TRBV29-1 combines with J gene TRBJ2-1; 12 bases align to TRBD2. Looked up from germline, CDR1 is SQVTM and CDR2 is ANQGSEA. This CDR3 region has 13 residues. With 5 bases clipped from V and 8 bases from J, the junction kept 4 bases outside the gene matches. The CDR3 is CSVPGTSGYEQFF. Written as DNA, the CDR3 is TGCAGCGTTCCTGGGACTAGCGGGTATGAGCAGTTCTTC.

This clone was counted between two and nine times. CDR3 sequence (DNA): TGTGCCAGCAAGTCCCGGAGCTCCTACAATGAGCAGTTCTTC. Translated: CASKSRSSYNEQFF. J is TRBJ2-1 and V is TRBV2; D gene ambiguous. This CDR3 has 14 residues. V gave up 7 bases and J gave up 0 bases, with 10 bases separating them. Per the germline V gene, CDR1 is SNHLY and CDR2 is FYNNEI.

The V and J genes are TRBV5-1 and TRBJ2-3; D unresolved. Germline V gene data show CDR1 as SGHRS and CDR2 as YFSETQ. Trimming shortened V by 5 bases and J by 6 bases, and 19 bases separated the two germline ends. CDR3 size: 15 residues. CDR3 residues: CASRNQGRQGDTQYF. The CDR3, as DNA: TGCGCCAGCAGGAATCAAGGTCGGCAAGGGGATACGCAGTATTTT.

The gene calls are TRBV7-2 and TRBJ1-5; D unresolved. The germline V gene encodes CDR1 SGHTA and CDR2 FQGNSA. Trimming took 5 bases from V and 0 from J, leaving 11 bases between them. This CDR3 comprises 15 residues. In nucleotides, the CDR3 is TGTGCCAGCAGCAGATCCATAGATAGCAATCAGCCCCAGCATTTT. This gives the protein CASSRSIDSNQPQHF.